Following are 16 T cell receptor beta chains from one sample sequenced in a study of graft-versus-host responses after intestinal transplantation. No antigen has been assigned to these receptors. Profiling relied on immunoSEQ multiplex PCR, and the TCRdb table lists in-frame clones only, not all of them. The data contain about 100,000 clones, just over 90% of them seen just once; the ten biggest clones take up 5% to 6.5%. The material was unstimulated CD8+ T cells sorted from spleen or lymph node cells, obtained before intestinal transplant. These receptors all come from a human donor who received an intestinal transplant.

Remarks on this clone: An end of the junction does not agree with germline; a read error may underlie this. Additional DNA sequences in this sample encode the identical CDR3. J is TRBJ2-1 and V is TRBV7-3; 8 bases line up with TRBD2. CDR3 length: 15 residues. Germline loops: CDR1 SGHTA, CDR2 FQGTGA. CDR3 nucleotides: TGCGCCAGCAGCCCCGGGACTAGGATCACCGATGAGCAGTTCTTC. It is translated as CASSPGTRITDEQFF.

This clone was seen once. The chain has TRBV11-2 and TRBJ1-5; D is uncertain. Germline V CDR1 and CDR2: SGHAT, FQNNGV. Trimming pared 0 bases from V and 0 bases from J, leaving 6 bases between. The CDR3 extends over 15 amino acids. The CDR3, as DNA: TGTGCCAGCAGCTTAGAAGCGGATAGCAATCAGCCCCAGCATTTT. Protein product: CASSLEADSNQPQHF.

V and J are TRBV9 and TRBJ2-3, with 8 bases lining up with TRBD2. Germline V gene data show CDR1 as SGDLS and CDR2 as YYNGEE. The CDR3 has 15 residues. J was trimmed by 1 base and V by 4 bases; bases with no gene match: 5. The CDR3 bases are TGTGCCAGCAGCTTTAGCGGGGCCGGCACAGATACGCAGTATTTT. Its protein is CASSFSGAGTDTQYF.

The genes are TRBV18 and TRBJ2-7, with 8 bases identical to TRBD2. Germline CDR1 and CDR2: KGHSH and LQKENI. V shed 6 bases and J 0 bases; nucleotides not matched to a gene: 4. This CDR3 has 14 residues. CDR3 bases: TGTGCCAGCTCGCGGACTAGCCGCTCCTACGAGCAGTACTTC. Its protein product is CASSRTSRSYEQYF. Full variable domain (rest looked up from reference TRBV18 and TRBJ2-7): NAGVMQNPRHLVRRRGQEARLRCSPMKGHSHVYWYRQLPEEGLKFMVYLQKENIIDESGMPKERFSAEFPKEGPSILRIQQVVRGDSAAYFCASSRTSRSYEQYFGPGTRLTVT.

The chain links TRBV9 to TRBJ2-3; 8 bases are a match to TRBD2. J was trimmed by 6 bases and V by 4 bases; bases with no gene match: 10. Germline V lookup: CDR1 SGDLS, CDR2 YYNGEE. The CDR3 spans 15 residues. The CDR3 here is CASSPRVSGSDTQYF. In DNA, the CDR3 is TGTGCCAGCAGCCCTCGGGTCAGCGGGAGTGATACGCAGTATTTT.

This chain joins TRBV6-5 and TRBJ2-7; maybe TRBD2 (6 bases). The CDR3 is 14 residues long. Germline V gives CDR1 MNHEY, CDR2 SVGAGI. Trimming left V 4 bases short and J 4 bases short, with 14 bases between. The CDR3: CASSSGVGGYEQYF. Written as DNA, the CDR3 is TGTGCCAGCAGTTCGGGGGTGGGCGGGTACGAGCAGTACTTC.

The J gene is TRBJ2-3, the V gene TRBV7-9, with D perhaps being TRBD1 or TRBD2 (6 bases each). CDR1 SEHNR and CDR2 FQNEAQ come from the germline V gene (reference sequence). The CDR3 covers 16 residues. V shed 5 bases and J shed 6 bases, with 21 bases lying between them. CDR3 bases: TGTGCCAGCAGCCCCCCTTTGTGGGGGGCGTGGGATACGCAGTATTTT. It translates to CASSPPLWGAWDTQYF.

V gene TRBV7-3 combines with J gene TRBJ1-1; 8 bases align to TRBD1. Germline values: CDR1 SGHTA, CDR2 FQGTGA. CDR3 size: 16 residues. The junction had 9 bases not matched to a gene; V was cut back by 5 bases and J by 1 base. DNA of the CDR3: TGTGCCAGCAGCGCCACCCGGGACAGGAGGAACACTGAAGCTTTCTTT. This gives the protein CASSATRDRRNTEAFF.

This chain uses TRBV6-5 with TRBJ2-7; maybe TRBD2 (7 bases). The CDR3 has 13 amino acids. Trimming removed 2 bases at V and 12 bases at J, with 17 bases between. Germline CDR1 is MNHEY and CDR2 is SVGAGI. CDR3 region: CASSYEGGADLYF. The CDR3 coding sequence is TGTGCCAGCAGTTACGAGGGGGGGGCTGATCTGTACTTC.

This chain uses TRBV29-1 with TRBJ2-7, with TRBD1 as a possible D gene (5 bases). Germline CDR1 reads SQVTM; CDR2 reads ANQGSEA. The ends were cut back, 5 bases at V and 3 bases at J, with 11 bases in the middle. The CDR3 runs 12 residues. The CDR3 nucleotides are TGCAGCGTTTGGGGCAGTCGCTACGAGCAGTACTTC. Amino acid sequence: CSVWGSRYEQYF.

V and J are TRBV11-2 and TRBJ2-7; 9 positions agree with TRBD2. CDR1 SGHAT and CDR2 FQNNGV come from the germline V gene. Trimming took 3 bases from V and 2 from J; bases not matched to a gene: 5. There are 15 residues in the CDR3. This chain's CDR3 is CASSFAAGGTYEQYF. The CDR3 nucleotides read TGTGCCAGCAGCTTTGCAGCGGGAGGTACCTACGAGCAGTACTTC.

The chain uses TRBV4-1 and TRBJ1-4; no clear D. The CDR3 runs to 19 residues. With 6 bases removed from V and 7 bases from J, the gap between germline ends came to 30 bases. The germline V gene has CDR1 MGHRA and CDR2 YSYEKL. CDR3 residues: CASRAKIVWETIRGEKLFF. The CDR3 coding sequence is TGCGCCAGCAGAGCCAAGATAGTATGGGAAACGATTCGGGGTGAAAAACTGTTTTTT.

CDR3 coding DNA: TGTGCCTGGAGCGGTGGGGCGGGCAATCAGCCCCAGCATTTT. It translates to CAWSGGAGNQPQHF. The rearrangement uses TRBV30 and TRBJ1-5; the D gene is possibly TRBD1 (5 bases). The V gene lost 3 bases and the J gene lost 2 bases, with 11 bases spanning the gap. Germline-derived CDR1 and CDR2 are GTSNPN and SVGIG (reference sequence). The CDR3 covers 14 residues. Together with reference TRBV30 and TRBJ1-5, the CDR3 gives the full variable domain: SQTIHQWPATLVQPVGSPLSLECTVEGTSNPNLYWYRQAAGRGLQLLFYSVGIGQISSEVPQNLSASRPQDRQFILSSKKLLLSDSGFYLCAWSGGAGNQPQHFGDGTRLSIL.

This sequence joins TRBV29-1 and TRBJ1-3; no clear D gene. The CDR3 extends over 13 amino acids. CDR1 and CDR2 from the germline V gene are SQVTM and ANQGSEA. V dropped 4 bases and J dropped 0 bases, with 7 bases sitting between them. CDR3 bases: TGCAGCGTTGGGGGAAGCTCTGGAAACACCATATATTTT. This encodes CSVGGSSGNTIYF.

The chain combines TRBV25-1 with TRBJ1-3; no reliable D call. The V gene lost 2 bases and the J gene lost 2 bases, with 4 bases spanning the gap. The germline V gene has CDR1 MGHDK and CDR2 SYGVNS. This CDR3 has 13 residues. This chain's CDR3 is CASSETAGNTIYF. The CDR3 coding sequence is TGTGCCAGCAGTGAAACAGCTGGAAACACCATATATTTT.

V gene TRBV11-2 combines with J gene TRBJ2-1; D gene uncertain. V was shortened by 1 base and J by 10 bases, with 5 bases between the two germline ends. This CDR3 contains 11 residues. The V gene's germline CDR1 is SGHAT and CDR2 FQNNGV. CDR3 region: CASSLVREQFF. The CDR3 DNA is TGTGCCAGCAGCTTAGTTCGGGAGCAGTTCTTC.